This T cell receptor beta chain was recorded in a study of regulatory T cells in long-lasting Graves disease listed by TCRdb under 2021. Regarding the study in general: To count as having persistent Graves' disease, a patient had to have received antithyroid drug treatment for over 5 years with TSH receptor autoantibodies remaining persistently positive. Persistent Graves' disease patients were compared with newly diagnosed Graves' disease patients by peripheral blood TCR sequencing and RNA sequencing. The study was registered as a clinical trial and conducted in China. TCR sequencing covered 13 persistent and roughly 20 newly diagnosed Graves' disease patients, approximately 33 samples in total. On average, persistent Graves' disease patients in the clinical cohort had been on antithyroid drugs for approximately ten years. The paper as a whole reports these results and caveats: Because the primary lesion, thyroid tissue, could not be accessed, the study looked at peripheral blood alone. Patients with persistent disease shared more public clonotypes (around 2,700) than newly diagnosed patients did (approximately 990). Compared with newly diagnosed patients, persistent Graves' disease patients had lower TCR Shannon entropy and fewer highly expanded clones, which suggests clonal expansion. Only the TCR beta chain was sequenced and analyzed. The authors noted that the small sample size was a limitation that may lower accuracy.

A note on this clonotype: There is no known antigen for this receptor. Base qualities are not at hand, and no much larger clone is one base apart.

The meaning of the sample's time point label: persistent/refractory GD, antithyroid drugs over 5 years with positive TRAb. For both TCR sequencing and RNA sequencing, RNA was extracted from PBMCs using TRIzol. The diagnosis of Graves' disease was made according to American Thyroid Association guidelines. Patients for the study were recruited at an endocrinology department in Xi'an, China. Each patient gave 7.5 to 10 milliliters of peripheral blood, collected in an EDTA anticoagulant tube. PBMCs were isolated by Ficoll Paque Plus density gradient separation without further T cell sorting. An Agilent 2100 Bioanalyzer and agarose gel were used to check RNA quality, and a NanoDrop 2000 was used to measure RNA concentration. The method was multiplex PCR. The instrument was an Illumina HiSeq 4000. CDR3 regions were amplified by Arm-PCR with iRepertoire HTBI primers to construct TCR beta libraries. PCR products were gel purified before sequencing. As for the authors' bioinformatics: A total of 62 TRBV and about 13 TRBJ segments were identified across samples and were used for gene usage analysis of CDR3 amino acid clonotypes. Filtered high-quality paired reads were merged into contigs using COPE and FqMerger. BLAST was used to align contigs to IMGT TRBV, TRBD and TRBJ reference genes, with CDR3 defined following IMGT. Highly expanded clones were defined as clonotypes with a frequency above 0.1%. Shannon entropy served as the measure of repertoire diversity, while the Gini coefficient captured V-J evenness. A clonotype found in more than one individual was treated as public. TCRdb redid the processing of the public reads, applying fastp at Q25 and MiXCR, and retained in-frame beta chains. Each CDR3 protein gets just one entry, which takes the most common genes and DNA from the rows behind it. The authors' filters were not applied to this entry. The sample table holds fewer than 450,000 distinct CDR3 sequences, of which around 20% were seen once. The top ten hold roughly 20% of the sample.

Sequences were derived from peripheral blood mononuclear cells (PBMCs), sampled when the disease was refractory, from a patient treated with antithyroid drugs. The source of this sequence is a female donor with Graves disease.

At the DNA level, the sequence is TGCAGCGTGTCCGGGACAACTCTCAGTGGCTACACCTTC. The translation is CSVSGTTLSGYTF. In this chain, TRBV29-1 is recombined with TRBJ1-2; TRBD1 is perhaps the D gene, given 6 matching bases. The CDR3 goes from the cysteine to the phenylalanine over 13 residues. Only the CDR3 DNA stays, 39 bases, in frame from base 1. The germline V gene sets CDR1 to SQVTM and CDR2 to ANQGSEA. V drops 6 bases and J drops 7 bases, leaving 18 bases in between.